This TCR beta chain was recorded in a study of blood T cell repertoires in COVID-19. This clone was seen more than once but under ten times. Some clones are missing from TCRdb's copy, which holds only in-frame ones; the method was immunoSEQ multiplex PCR. This table holds 280,000 or so clones, 83% found once. Trimming left V 2 bases short and J 4 bases short, with 12 bases between. CDR1 is GTSNPN and CDR2 is SVGIG in the germline V gene (reference sequence). The CDR3 covers 13 residues. The chain joins TRBV30 to TRBJ2-7; D is possibly TRBD1 (5 bases). The specimen sequenced was peripheral blood. This clonotype was obtained from a woman in her forties or fifties who had recovered from COVID-19. CDR3 region: CAWSFQGGYEQYF. In DNA, the CDR3 is TGTGCCTGGAGTTTCCAGGGCGGTTACGAGCAGTACTTC.